Listed below are T cell receptor beta chains from one sample, sequenced in a study of blood T cell repertoires in COVID-19. Measured with immunoSEQ multiplex PCR; TCRdb has only the in-frame clones, and not every one. The sample shows 120,000 to 150,000 clones, around nine tenths of them seen only once. The sample comprised peripheral blood. These receptors all come from a woman aged 50 to 60 with active or convalescent COVID-19. The CDR3 runs from the conserved cysteine through the conserved F or W. The order of the fields is J gene, V gene, CDR3 protein.

J gene: TRBJ1-1
V gene: TRBV5-6
CDR3 protein: CASSLGAAYTEAFF

J gene: TRBJ2-1
V gene: TRBV5-1
CDR3 protein: CASSSRLAGVFDEQFF

J gene: TRBJ2-1
V gene: TRBV19
CDR3 protein: CASSMLGGARNEQFF

J gene: TRBJ1-2
V gene: TRBV7-9
CDR3 protein: CASSPSGYGYTF

J gene: TRBJ2-7
V gene: TRBV30
CDR3 protein: CAWSVTGAPTMQYF

J gene: TRBJ1-2
V gene: TRBV4-1
CDR3 protein: CASSQDFGDGYTF

J gene: TRBJ2-7
V gene: TRBV27
CDR3 protein: CASSSRQGYEQYF

J gene: TRBJ1-1
V gene: TRBV18
CDR3 protein: CASSRAEGTEAFF

J gene: TRBJ2-2
V gene: TRBV6-5
CDR3 protein: CASSKRERTGELFF

J gene: TRBJ2-5
V gene: TRBV2
CDR3 protein: CASSSSVQETQYF

J gene: TRBJ2-2
V gene: TRBV7-8
CDR3 protein: CASNQGLLNTGELFF

J gene: TRBJ1-4
V gene: TRBV7-8
CDR3 protein: CASSRTGHNEKLFF

J gene: TRBJ2-7
V gene: TRBV7-9
CDR3 protein: CASLRGTNEQYF

J gene: TRBJ1-1
V gene: TRBV20-1
CDR3 protein: CSARPGQEAFF

J gene: TRBJ2-7
V gene: TRBV5-1
CDR3 protein: CASSLGLGLAGGREQYF

J gene: TRBJ2-7
V gene: TRBV9
CDR3 protein: CASSPGGGLTPYEQYF

J gene: TRBJ2-2
V gene: TRBV5-4
CDR3 protein: CASSLRGSTGELFF

J gene: TRBJ2-5
V gene: TRBV18
CDR3 protein: CASSPPRGGEETQYF

J gene: TRBJ1-2
V gene: TRBV2
CDR3 protein: CASSGDSRYGYTF

J gene: TRBJ2-5
V gene: TRBV4-1
CDR3 protein: CASSQVGGVGMETQYF

J gene: TRBJ1-1
V gene: TRBV3-1/TRBV3-2
CDR3 protein: CATVDRDTEAFF

J gene: TRBJ1-2
V gene: TRBV29-1
CDR3 protein: CSVGAQGALLYGYTF

J gene: TRBJ2-5
V gene: TRBV7-8
CDR3 protein: CASSLVLSGLAGQETQYF

J gene: TRBJ1-5
V gene: TRBV28
CDR3 protein: CASQQGGTNQPQHF

J gene: TRBJ2-3
V gene: TRBV29-1
CDR3 protein: CSVVPGQEGDTQYF

J gene: TRBJ1-5
V gene: TRBV11-2
CDR3 protein: CASSLSDGDNQPQHF

J gene: TRBJ2-2
V gene: TRBV13
CDR3 protein: CASSLRSGGRNTGELFF

J gene: TRBJ1-2
V gene: TRBV18
CDR3 protein: CASSASQEYGYTF

J gene: TRBJ2-5
V gene: TRBV15
CDR3 protein: CATSTGQRGSQETQYF

J gene: TRBJ2-7
V gene: TRBV18
CDR3 protein: CASSPGAGSYEQYF

J gene: TRBJ1-1
V gene: TRBV7-9
CDR3 protein: CASSLGVSGAGNTEAFF

J gene: TRBJ2-5
V gene: TRBV7-2
CDR3 protein: CASSLMDSWYQETQYF

J gene: TRBJ2-3
V gene: TRBV4-1
CDR3 protein: CASSQVPSGSWDTQYF

J gene: TRBJ2-7
V gene: TRBV6-6
CDR3 protein: CASEAGDHEQYF

J gene: TRBJ2-7
V gene: TRBV10-3
CDR3 protein: CAIRPGTELYEQYF

J gene: TRBJ1-4
V gene: TRBV18
CDR3 protein: CASSPGQGEKLFF

J gene: TRBJ2-7
V gene: TRBV4-3
CDR3 protein: CASSQEEASSYEQYF

J gene: TRBJ2-3
V gene: TRBV19
CDR3 protein: CASSSRTRGGGDTQYF

J gene: TRBJ2-3
V gene: TRBV7-8
CDR3 protein: CASSLGSGGQDTQYF

J gene: TRBJ1-1
V gene: TRBV5-1
CDR3 protein: CASSFQTWSDRANTEAFF

J gene: TRBJ1-1
V gene: TRBV30
CDR3 protein: CAWTKGLGGTEAFF

J gene: TRBJ1-5
V gene: TRBV28
CDR3 protein: CASSPRQGESRIGNQPQHF

J gene: TRBJ1-6
V gene: TRBV13
CDR3 protein: CASSLVRGHSPLHF

J gene: TRBJ2-7
V gene: TRBV27
CDR3 protein: CASSFSAGVSSYEQYF

J gene: TRBJ2-7
V gene: TRBV12-3/TRBV12-4
CDR3 protein: CASSLMRSEQYF

J gene: TRBJ2-3
V gene: TRBV9
CDR3 protein: CASSVGLAGGATDTQYF

J gene: TRBJ2-7
V gene: TRBV28
CDR3 protein: CASSSSRAVGQYF

J gene: TRBJ1-5
V gene: TRBV28
CDR3 protein: CASVKGGSNQPQHF

J gene: TRBJ1-6
V gene: TRBV2
CDR3 protein: CASRGGQGFSYNSPLHF

J gene: TRBJ2-1
V gene: TRBV7-2
CDR3 protein: CASSLDGKSYNEQFF

J gene: TRBJ1-1
V gene: TRBV7-8
CDR3 protein: CASSLVSRGQGAEAFF

J gene: TRBJ2-7
V gene: TRBV7-9
CDR3 protein: CASSISLYEQYF

J gene: TRBJ1-6
V gene: TRBV7-8
CDR3 protein: CASSSRTAQNRNSPLHF

J gene: TRBJ1-2
V gene: TRBV25-1
CDR3 protein: CASSALGQGIDGYTF

J gene: TRBJ2-7
V gene: TRBV30
CDR3 protein: CAWSPASTGSVPYEQYF

J gene: TRBJ2-2
V gene: TRBV19
CDR3 protein: CASSTWGGNTGELFF

J gene: TRBJ1-6
V gene: TRBV11-1
CDR3 protein: CASTTRQGGNSPLHF

J gene: TRBJ2-5
V gene: TRBV16
CDR3 protein: CASSQKGETQYF

J gene: TRBJ1-6
V gene: TRBV2
CDR3 protein: CASRETGNLYNSPLHF